This T cell receptor (beta chain) was observed in a study of OX40 agonist ivuxolimab in advanced cancers. About the research overall: An agonistic human IgG2 monoclonal antibody against OX40 (CD134) was given. Study-level findings and limits: Some nonresponders additionally presented with little normalized T-cell clonal expansion. More expanded clones were found, on average, in CD8+ than in CD4+ T cells.

TCRdb keeps only in-frame clones here, not all; method: immunoSEQ multiplex PCR. The sample has approximately 64,000 clones; 75% to 90% are singletons. Remarks on this clone: What it binds is unknown.

This CDR3 is 15 amino acids long. Per the germline V gene, CDR1 is SGDLS and CDR2 is YYNGEE. J was trimmed by 3 bases and V by 4 bases; bases with no gene match: 9. Sequenced here: CD4+ or CD8+ T cells sorted from blood, sampled in a trial of the OX40 agonist ivuxolimab. The receptor comes from an adult with an advanced solid tumor such as melanoma, head and neck, liver or kidney cancer. V and J are TRBV9 and TRBJ2-7; TRBD2 matches at 8 bases. CDR3 bases: TGTGCCAGCAGCCCCACCCCCGGGGGGGTCTACGAGCAGTACTTC. Protein sequence: CASSPTPGGVYEQYF.